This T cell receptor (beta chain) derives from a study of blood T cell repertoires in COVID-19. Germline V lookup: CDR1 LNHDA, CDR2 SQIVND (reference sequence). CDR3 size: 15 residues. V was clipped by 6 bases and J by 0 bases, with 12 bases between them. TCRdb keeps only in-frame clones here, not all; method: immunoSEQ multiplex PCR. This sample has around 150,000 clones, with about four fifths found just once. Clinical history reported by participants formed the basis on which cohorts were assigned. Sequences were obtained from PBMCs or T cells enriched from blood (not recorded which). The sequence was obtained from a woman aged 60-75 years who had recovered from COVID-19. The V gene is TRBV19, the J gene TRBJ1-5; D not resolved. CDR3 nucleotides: TGTGCCAGTAGCGGGTCCTATTATAGCAATCAGCCCCAGCATTTT. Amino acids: CASSGSYYSNQPQHF.